These 27 T cell receptor beta chains were sequenced from one sample in a study of shared clonotypes between healthy human individuals. Profiled with immunoSEQ multiplex PCR; TCRdb holds only in-frame clones, not every one. Here the sample spans roughly 2.6 million clones, more than 80% being singletons. Sample: naive CD4+ T cells sorted from blood. Subset here: CD45RA+ positively selected. The receptors come from a man aged 18 to 30 in good health.

The V call is TRBV19, the J call TRBJ2-5, with 10 bases that match TRBD1. Trimming cost V 10 bases and J 5 bases; bases outside gene matches: 10. This CDR3 comprises 14 residues. The V gene's germline CDR1 is LNHDA and CDR2 SQIVND (reference sequence). CDR3 sequence reads: CATASDRGRETQYF. The DNA of the CDR3 is TGTGCCACCGCGTCGGACAGGGGGAGGGAGACCCAGTACTTC.

This clone has a single count. The chain joins TRBV7-2 to TRBJ2-7; 9 bases align to TRBD2. The CDR3 consists of 17 residues. Unmatched junction bases numbered 6, after V lost 0 bases and J lost 0 bases. CDR1 is SGHTA, CDR2 FQGNSA, per germline. CDR3 protein: CASSLAPSGKSSYEQYF. In DNA form, the CDR3 reads TGTGCCAGCAGCTTAGCTCCTAGCGGGAAGTCCTCCTACGAGCAGTACTTC.

The chain employs TRBV6-1 and TRBJ2-7; D unclear. CDR3 length: 14 residues. Germline assignment: CDR1 MNHNS and CDR2 SASEGT. Between the trimmed V and J ends, which lost 3 bases and 0 bases, there was a span of 9 bases. In DNA, the CDR3 is TGTGCCAGCAGTGAGCCAAGCGACTCCTACGAGCAGTACTTC. Translated, it gives CASSEPSDSYEQYF.

The chain is built from TRBV29-1 and TRBJ2-7; possibly TRBD2 for D (7 bases). Germline lookup yields CDR1 SQVTM and CDR2 ANQGSEA. Trimming left V 7 bases short and J 7 bases short, with 20 bases between. This CDR3 has 13 residues. The DNA of the CDR3 is TGCAGCGCCGGTGGGGGGGCAGTGAGGGAGCAGTACTTC. It translates to CSAGGGAVREQYF.

The chain carries TRBV5-6 and TRBJ1-5; possible D gene TRBD1, 5 bases. Trimming shortened V by 4 bases and J by 4 bases, and 18 bases separated the two germline ends. Per germline, CDR1 SGHDT and CDR2 YYEEEE. This CDR3 is built from 16 residues. This chain's CDR3 is CASSPSDGAGNQPQHF. The CDR3 bases are TGTGCCAGCAGCCCTTCCGACGGGGCCGGGAATCAGCCCCAGCATTTT.

This chain links TRBV7-9 with TRBJ2-3; D may be TRBD1 or TRBD2 (5 bases each). The germline V and J ends were trimmed by 4 bases and 0 bases, with 11 bases remaining between them. From germline, CDR1 is SEHNR and CDR2 FQNEAQ (reference sequence). The CDR3 length is 15 residues. CDR3 protein: CASSSDGASTDTQYF. As DNA, the CDR3 is TGTGCCAGCAGCTCAGACGGGGCTAGCACAGATACGCAGTATTTT.

This clone was seen once. The gene calls are TRBV28 and TRBJ1-2; weak D call: TRBD1 (6 bases). CDR1 and CDR2 from the germline V gene are MDHEN and SYDVKM. V was pared by 6 bases and J by 4 bases, with 9 bases between. The CDR3 covers 12 residues. CDR3: CASRSDSYGYTF. In DNA, the CDR3 is TGTGCCAGCAGATCGGACAGCTATGGCTACACCTTC.

Comment on this clone: This same CDR3 is encoded by further DNA sequences in the sample. The chain recombines TRBV9 with TRBJ2-2; D is uncertain. The length of the CDR3 is 11 residues. Looked up from germline, CDR1 is SGDLS and CDR2 is YYNGEE. Trimming stripped 1 base from V and 6 bases from J, with 1 base between. The CDR3 loop is CASSVSGELFF. CDR3 sequence (DNA): TGTGCCAGCAGCGTATCCGGGGAGCTGTTTTTT.

The rearrangement links TRBV21-1 to TRBJ2-7. TRBV21-1 is a listed pseudogene. This CDR3 is built from 13 residues. The CDR3 is CASSKLGRDEQYF. Written as DNA, the CDR3 is TGTGCCAGCAGCAAACTAGGTAGGGACGAGCAGTACTTC.

This clone was observed a single time. This chain uses TRBV5-1 with TRBJ1-3; D might be TRBD1 (5 bases). V lost 4 bases to trimming and J lost 2 bases, with 13 bases between them. Germline V gene lookup returns CDR1 SGHRS and CDR2 YFSETQ. This CDR3 spans 15 amino acids. CDR3 sequence: CASSPGFVAGNTIYF. The CDR3 DNA follows: TGCGCCAGCAGCCCAGGGTTCGTAGCTGGAAACACCATATATTTT.

Worth noting for this clone: Different DNA sequences within this sample yield the same CDR3. This chain joins TRBV5-1 and TRBJ2-7; D gene ambiguous. CDR3 length: 11 residues. Germline assignment: CDR1 SGHRS and CDR2 YFSETQ. V lost 3 bases, J lost 4 bases, and 5 bases lay in between. The CDR3 coding sequence is TGCGCCAGCAGCTCAAATTACGAGCAGTACTTC. It yields the protein CASSSNYEQYF. The full variable domain, its missing parts supplied by reference TRBV5-1 and TRBJ2-7, is KAGVTQTPRYLIKTRGQQVTLSCSPISGHRSVSWYQQTPGQGLQFLFEYFSETQRNKGNFPGRFSGRQFSNSRSEMNVSTLELGDSALYLCASSSNYEQYFGPGTRLTVT.

This sequence joins TRBV4-3 and TRBJ1-3; a weak D match, TRBD1 (5 bases). From germline, CDR1 is LGHNA and CDR2 YSLEER. This CDR3 comprises 16 residues. Trimming stripped 4 bases from V and 2 bases from J, with 15 bases between. In nucleotides, the CDR3 is TGCGCCAGCAGCCCCGATCCCCAGGGAACTGGAAACACCATATATTTT. Translation gives CASSPDPQGTGNTIYF.

The V gene is TRBV18, the J gene TRBJ2-3, with D possibly being TRBD2 (5 bases). Trimming pared 4 bases from V and 1 base from J, leaving 12 bases between. CDR3 length equals 15 residues. The V gene's germline CDR1 is KGHSH and CDR2 LQKENI. The chain's CDR3 is CASSLPGSRTDTQYF. In nucleotides, the CDR3 is TGTGCCAGCTCACTTCCGGGATCCCGCACAGATACGCAGTATTTT.

The chain is built from TRBV7-9 and TRBJ2-4; the D is unclear. The V end was cut by 5 bases, the J end by 2 bases, with 13 bases between. Germline values: CDR1 SEHNR, CDR2 FQNEAQ (reference sequence). The CDR3 runs 15 residues. CDR3 in amino acids: CASSEDLGSKNIQYF. CDR3 sequence (DNA): TGTGCCAGCAGCGAGGATCTTGGCTCCAAAAACATTCAGTACTTC.

The chain employs TRBV30 and TRBJ1-1; D gene uncertain. CDR3 length equals 15 residues. Germline V gene data show CDR1 as GTSNPN and CDR2 as SVGIG (reference sequence). Between the trimmed V and J ends, which lost 0 bases and 5 bases, there was a span of 16 bases. The CDR3: CAWSVRAGPGTEAFF. CDR3 DNA: TGTGCCTGGAGTGTAAGGGCCGGCCCTGGGACTGAAGCTTTCTTT.

The rearrangement joins TRBV5-1 to TRBJ1-4; unclear D gene. CDR3 size: 15 residues. Germline V gives CDR1 SGHRS, CDR2 YFSETQ. The V gene lost 4 bases and the J gene lost 0 bases, with 10 bases spanning the gap. CDR3 amino acids: CASSAGGPTNEKLFF. The DNA of the CDR3 is TGCGCCAGCAGCGCCGGTGGACCAACTAATGAAAAACTGTTTTTT.

This clone was detected once. Mismatch with germline at one junction end may stem from a read error. This sequence joins TRBV5-8 and TRBJ1-2, with D possibly matching TRBD1 (5 bases). The CDR3 runs 13 residues. Germline V gene data show CDR1 as SGHTS and CDR2 as YDEGEE. The CDR3 spells CASCFMGNRGYTF. The CDR3 DNA is TGTGCCAGCTGCTTTATGGGGAACAGGGGCTACACCTTC. Using reference TRBV5-8 and TRBJ1-2 for the parts outside the CDR3, the full variable domain is EAGVTQSPTHLIKTRGQQATLRCSPISGHTSVYWYQQALGLGLQFLLWYDEGEERNRGNFPPRFSGRQFPNYSSELNVNALELEDSALYLCASCFMGNRGYTFGSGTRLTVV.

Worth noting for this clone: The sample has other DNA sequences that encode this CDR3 too. The chain has TRBV5-1 and TRBJ2-3; 12 bases match TRBD1. J lost 6 bases, V lost 2 bases, and 4 bases had no gene match. CDR3 length: 15 residues. Germline CDR1 and CDR2: SGHRS and YFSETQ. CDR3 sequence reads: CASSFGTGGPDTQYF. CDR3 in DNA: TGCGCCAGCAGCTTCGGGACAGGGGGCCCCGATACGCAGTATTTT.

V gene TRBV5-1 combines with J gene TRBJ2-3; D may be TRBD2 (7 bases). Trimming took off 3 bases at V and 6 bases at J, with 14 bases between the two ends. This CDR3 has 14 residues. Germline-derived CDR1 and CDR2 are SGHRS and YFSETQ. DNA for the CDR3: TGCGCCAGCAGCTCCACAGGGAGGGAGGATACGCAGTATTTT. As protein: CASSSTGREDTQYF.

The V call is TRBV6-1, the J call TRBJ1-4; the match to TRBD1 covers 7 bases. CDR1 is MNHNS and CDR2 is SASEGT in the germline V gene. The CDR3 sequence is 15 residues long. Germline trimming cut 4 bases from V and 0 bases from J; bases unmatched to any gene: 2. CDR3 coding DNA: TGTGCCAGCAGTGCCGGACAGGCAACTAATGAAAAACTGTTTTTT. It encodes CASSAGQATNEKLFF.

Comments on this clone: Other nucleotide sequences from this sample produce the same CDR3. The V and J genes are TRBV18 and TRBJ2-7; D remains unclear. Germline CDR1 is KGHSH and CDR2 is LQKENI. The germline V and J ends were trimmed by 3 bases and 4 bases, with 4 bases remaining between them. This CDR3 comprises 11 residues. As DNA, the CDR3 is TGTGCCAGCTCACCCGATTACGAGCAGTACTTC. Protein product: CASSPDYEQYF.

The gene calls are TRBV7-3 and TRBJ2-6; tentative D call: TRBD1 (6 bases). The CDR3 is made up of 16 amino acids. V was shortened by 4 bases and J by 2 bases, with 12 bases between the two germline ends. Germline V gene data show CDR1 as SGHTA and CDR2 as FQGTGA. The CDR3 sequence: CASSSPRGPGANVLTF. The CDR3 coding sequence is TGTGCCAGCAGCTCGCCCAGGGGCCCTGGGGCCAACGTCCTGACTTTC.

The chain employs TRBV5-1 and TRBJ2-2, with 8 bases matching TRBD1. The V segment lost 4 bases and the J segment 7 bases; nucleotides outside the gene matches: 9. This CDR3 has 15 residues. Germline values: CDR1 SGHRS, CDR2 YFSETQ. The CDR3 protein is CASSRGQGAVGELFF. In nucleotides, the CDR3 is TGCGCCAGCAGCCGCGGGCAGGGGGCCGTCGGGGAGCTGTTTTTT.

This clone was seen only once. This chain links TRBV6-5 with TRBJ1-2, with 8 bases fitting TRBD1. CDR1 is MNHEY, CDR2 SVGAGI, per germline. The CDR3 contains 13 residues. The junction had 3 bases not matched to a gene; V was cut back by 6 bases and J by 3 bases. The CDR3 spells CASRKDRDYGYTF. CDR3 coding DNA: TGTGCCAGCAGGAAGGACAGGGACTATGGCTACACCTTC.

In regard to this clone: Other DNA variants within this sample encode the same CDR3. This rearrangement joins TRBV7-2 to TRBJ2-1, with a weak D call TRBD2 (5 bases). CDR1 is SGHTA and CDR2 is FQGNSA in the germline V gene. The V gene lost 3 bases and the J gene lost 2 bases, with 8 bases spanning the gap. The CDR3 is 14 residues long. CDR3 residues: CASSFAGPYNEQFF. As DNA, the CDR3 is TGTGCCAGCAGCTTCGCGGGCCCCTACAATGAGCAGTTCTTC.

The J gene is TRBJ1-4, the V gene TRBV7-2; D call uncertain. V dropped 5 bases and J dropped 3 bases, with 4 bases sitting between them. CDR1 and CDR2 (germline): SGHTA, FQGNSA. The CDR3 extends over 12 amino acids. The CDR3: CASSLPNEKLFF. CDR3 coding DNA: TGTGCCAGCAGCCTCCCTAATGAAAAACTGTTTTTT.

The V call is TRBV5-1, the J call TRBJ2-7, with 9 bases identical to TRBD2. The CDR3 extends over 17 amino acids. Trimming at V came to 1 base and at J to 2 bases, leaving 10 bases not matched to a gene. Germline lookup yields CDR1 SGHRS and CDR2 YFSETQ. CDR3 coding DNA: TGCGCCAGCAGCTTGAGGCTAGCGGGATCTAGTCCCTACGAGCAGTACTTC. It yields the protein CASSLRLAGSSPYEQYF.